This T cell receptor beta chain was sequenced during a study of blood T cell repertoires in COVID-19. The overall study: Acute-phase and convalescent COVID-19 samples originated in the United States, Italy and Spain.

V was pared by 6 bases and J by 7 bases, with 18 bases between. The CDR3 consists of 14 residues. Germline V lookup: CDR1 ENHRY, CDR2 SYGVKD. In the study's own analysis: Nucleated cell counts were estimated from reference gene primer amplification. Sequencing used immunoSEQ multiplex PCR; TCRdb keeps in-frame clones, though not all of them. Clone size and the V and J calls come from that table; the DNA yielded D and trimming. The sample lists about 59,000 clones, more than 60% occurring once. This clone was seen a single time. Material for sequencing was peripheral blood. This chain connects TRBV10-3 to TRBJ1-2, with TRBD1 as a possible D gene (6 bases). The TCR was taken from a woman in her seventies with acute or convalescent COVID-19. The CDR3 loop is CAIRKDSQGVGYTF. As DNA, the CDR3 is TGTGCCATCAGGAAGGACAGTCAAGGTGTTGGCTACACCTTC.